This record covers a single T cell receptor beta chain. Antigen specificity is unknown. The CDR3 consists of 15 residues. V shed 4 bases and J 0 bases; nucleotides not matched to a gene: 7. Germline CDR1 is SQVTM and CDR2 is ANQGSEA. The sample is drawn from a study of cytomegalovirus exposure and HLA in healthy donors. In the PCR, 60 Vbeta and 13 Jbeta primers were used. In the study's own analysis: The authors later counted 65 million to 80 million unique TCR beta chains, 9.5 million to 11 million of them shared. Repertoires were generated with immunoSEQ multiplex PCR, while TCRdb's copy carries only in-frame clones and drops some. The D gene and trimming were derived from the DNA, and the V and J assignments and clone size from that table. Of about 170,000 clones in the sample, roughly 75% are singletons; the top ten hold 1%. Study-level results: Follow-up analysis found HLA locus-dependent TCR association rates, highest for DRB1 and lowest for HLA-C. Follow-up analysis seemed to connect common viral pathogens with several of the most significant clusters identified. Cytomegalovirus association was assigned to more than 150 TCR beta chains.

The sequencing sample was made of PBMCs. This TCR was recovered from a woman in her fifties or sixties in good health and CMV-seropositive. This chain connects TRBV29-1 to TRBJ2-7; 9 bases are a match to TRBD2. Here the CDR3 reads CSVAGLADSSYEQYF. As DNA, the CDR3 is TGCAGCGTTGCGGGACTAGCCGACAGCTCCTACGAGCAGTACTTC.